The sequence of this TCR beta chain was determined in a study of cytomegalovirus exposure and HLA in healthy donors. Findings of the study overall: Specificity for CMV antigens was confirmed in vitro for three of the CMV-associated chains. A missense DCLRE1C variant was associated with V- and J-gene trimming of TCR beta chains in a later analysis, and an independent cohort replicated the association.

The PCR used 60 Vbeta and 13 Jbeta primers. TCRdb's table, derived via immunoSEQ multiplex PCR, lists solely in-frame clones and lacks some. The sample yields under 200,000 clones, around 77% seen once. Trimming took 8 bases from V and 2 from J, leaving 18 bases between them. Germline V lookup: CDR1 SNHLY, CDR2 FYNNEI. The CDR3 contains 15 residues. Remarks on this clone: Antigen specificity is unknown.

What was sequenced was PBMCs. The TCR comes from a man aged 60 to 69 in good health and CMV-seronegative. The chain carries TRBV2 and TRBJ2-5; possible D gene TRBD2, 6 bases. This CDR3 reads CASRRDLALQETQYF. The CDR3 DNA reads as TGTGCCAGCCGCCGGGATCTAGCGCTGCAAGAGACCCAGTACTTC.